This TCR beta chain is drawn from a study of T cells after posttransplantation cyclophosphamide. Study-wide results and limits: Later blood repertoires were often dominated by clones from the donor CD8+ memory compartment.

Libraries were prepared by immunoSEQ multiplex PCR; TCRdb keeps only in-frame clonotypes and omits some of them. The top ten hold around 1.2% of the sample, which has around 14,000 clones, around four fifths seen once. Germline assignment: CDR1 SEHNR and CDR2 FQNEAQ (reference sequence). The CDR3 consists of 14 residues. The junction had 4 bases not matched to a gene; V was cut back by 4 bases and J by 2 bases. In the case of this clone: Antigen specificity is unknown.

The sample consisted of memory CD4+ T cells sorted from PBMCs. The clonotype was recovered from a man aged 50-60 years. J is TRBJ1-2 and V is TRBV7-9; 7 bases align to TRBD1. For the CDR3, the DNA is TGTGCCAGCAGCTCCATGGACAGGAACTATGGCTACACCTTC. This codes for CASSSMDRNYGYTF. Supplemented by reference TRBV7-9 and TRBJ1-2, the full variable domain reads DTGVSQNPRHKITKRGQNVTFRCDPISEHNRLYWYRQTLGQGPEFLTYFQNEAQLEKSRLLSDRFSAERPKGSFSTLEIQRTEQGDSAMYLCASSSMDRNYGYTFGSGTRLTVV.